The 17 T cell receptor beta chains given below trace back to one sample, sequenced in a study of metastatic and nonmetastatic thyroid tumors. No treatment had been given to any patient before thyroid surgery. MiXCR re-clonotyped the PCR reads for TCRdb. The profile shows fewer than 70,000 clones, roughly 29% of them singletons. Input material: blood. The source is a female donor with papillary thyroid cancer or a benign thyroid nodule (not recorded which). Some clones in this sample may be carry-over from other donors' samples.

This sequence joins TRBV28 and TRBJ2-1; D is undetermined. Between the trimmed V and J ends, which lost 6 bases and 7 bases, there was a span of 16 bases. Germline CDR1 MDHEN, CDR2 SYDVKM. The CDR3 runs to 14 residues. The CDR3 sequence: CASSPSDGRNEQFF. The CDR3 nucleotides read TGTGCCAGCAGCCCGAGTGACGGGCGGAATGAGCAGTTCTTC.

This clone was counted between two and nine times. The chain couples TRBV6-1 to TRBJ1-2; D gene unclear. The CDR3 covers 13 residues. Between the trimmed V and J ends, which lost 4 bases and 4 bases, there was a span of 10 bases. Germline CDR1 is MNHNS and CDR2 is SASEGT. The CDR3 nucleotides read TGTGCCAGCAGTGGCATGGACGGCTATGGCTACACCTTC. It translates to CASSGMDGYGYTF.

This clone appeared a few times. The chain recombines TRBV6-6 with TRBJ1-1; D is possibly TRBD1 (5 bases). The CDR3 spans 15 residues. The V gene's germline CDR1 is MNHNY and CDR2 SVGAGI (reference sequence). V lost 4 bases to trimming and J lost 2 bases, with 14 bases between them. The CDR3 DNA is TGTGCCAGCAGTTCCTCCGGGGGGGGAAACACTGAAGCTTTCTTT. Translation: CASSSSGGGNTEAFF.

Only a few counts were recorded for this clone. This chain uses TRBV28 with TRBJ2-7, with 9 bases lining up with TRBD1. The CDR3 has 13 amino acids. V was clipped by 6 bases and J by 5 bases; unmatched bases: 5. CDR1 is MDHEN, CDR2 SYDVKM, per germline. This chain's CDR3 is CASRAGQGNEQYF. The CDR3 DNA is TGTGCCAGCAGGGCGGGACAGGGAAACGAGCAGTACTTC.

This clone was observed many times. The chain is built from TRBV7-9 and TRBJ2-7; 7 positions agree with TRBD2. Germline trimming cut 7 bases from V and 0 bases from J; bases unmatched to any gene: 9. CDR3 length equals 15 residues. From germline, CDR1 is SEHNR and CDR2 FQNEAQ (reference sequence). The CDR3 DNA is TGTGCCAGCACCCCTAGCGGATCCCCCTCCTACGAGCAGTACTTC. It encodes CASTPSGSPSYEQYF.

The chain joins TRBV5-1 to TRBJ2-1; 8 bases map to TRBD2. The CDR3 covers 17 residues. Trimming cost V 4 bases and J 0 bases; bases outside gene matches: 9. CDR1 SGHRS and CDR2 YFSETQ come from the germline V gene. The CDR3 here is CASSGRASGYSYNEQFF. CDR3 coding DNA: TGCGCCAGCAGCGGTCGGGCTAGCGGGTACTCCTACAATGAGCAGTTCTTC.

This clone was observed a single time. This chain joins TRBV7-1 and TRBJ1-1, with TRBD1 matching over 7 bases. TRBV7-1 is identified as an open reading frame with a role that is uncertain. V lost 4 bases, J lost 3 bases, and 23 bases stayed unmatched. CDR3 length: 20 amino acids. The CDR3 DNA sequence: TGTGCCAGCAGCTACCAAGCGCTGACAGGGATCGTGTCGAGGGACACTGAAGCTTTCTTT. Protein product: CASSYQALTGIVSRDTEAFF.

This clone has at least ten counts. Distinct nucleotide sequences in the sample also encode this CDR3. The genes are TRBV6-1 and TRBJ1-5; possibly TRBD1 for D (5 bases). Germline assignment: CDR1 MNHNS and CDR2 SASEGT. The CDR3 loop spans 15 amino acids. V gave up 3 bases and J gave up 0 bases, with 9 bases separating them. The CDR3 sequence: CASSESQDSNQPQHF. As DNA, the CDR3 is TGTGCCAGCAGTGAGTCACAGGATAGCAATCAGCCCCAGCATTTT.

This clone was observed a few times. The chain joins TRBV6-1 to TRBJ2-3, with TRBD2 matching over 12 bases. CDR1 is MNHNS, CDR2 SASEGT, per germline. The CDR3 is made up of 16 amino acids. With V trimmed by 4 bases and J by 2 bases, 4 bases remained unmatched. The CDR3 coding sequence is TGTGCCAGCAGTGGACTAGCGGGGGACCCCACAGATACGCAGTATTTT. Amino acid sequence: CASSGLAGDPTDTQYF.

This clone was seen a handful of times. The chain is built from TRBV6-1 and TRBJ1-6, with D maybe TRBD1 (6 bases). The CDR3 has 13 residues. Germline V gene lookup returns CDR1 MNHNS and CDR2 SASEGT. Trimming took 3 bases from V and 9 from J, leaving 9 bases between them. The DNA of the CDR3 is TGTGCCAGCAGTGACCTAGGGGGTTCACCCCTCCACTTT. It is translated as CASSDLGGSPLHF.

This clone came up once. The rearrangement uses TRBV11-2 and TRBJ1-5; D might be TRBD1 (5 bases). V lost 4 bases, J lost 2 bases, and 6 bases lay in between. This CDR3 comprises 13 residues. In germline, CDR1 is SGHAT, CDR2 FQNNGV. The CDR3 nucleotides are TGTGCCAGCAGCTCACAGGGCAATCAGCCCCAGCATTTT. Translation: CASSSQGNQPQHF.

This clone was picked up a small number of times. The CDR3: CASSRDRMVDTQYF. Here the CDR3 DNA reads TGTGCCAGCAGCCGGGACAGGATGGTGGATACGCAGTATTTT. This chain connects TRBV2 to TRBJ2-3; 8 bases are shared with TRBD1. The CDR3 contains 14 residues. The germline CDR1 and CDR2 sequences are SNHLY and FYNNEI. V lost 6 bases to trimming and J lost 6 bases; unmatched junction nucleotides: 8.

This chain connects TRBV11-3 to TRBJ2-5; the D is unclear. Trimming stripped 8 bases from V and 2 bases from J, with 12 bases between. Germline V gene lookup returns CDR1 SGHNT and CDR2 YENEEA. This CDR3 is built from 13 residues. The CDR3 is CASSRQLQETQYF. CDR3 in DNA: TGTGCCAGCTCGAGGCAGTTACAAGAGACCCAGTACTTC.

This clone was counted a few times. The chain carries TRBV6-1 and TRBJ2-1; the D gene is possibly TRBD1 (5 bases). In germline, CDR1 is MNHNS, CDR2 SASEGT. The CDR3 spans 16 residues. Trimming removed 6 bases from V and 4 bases from J, with 19 bases in between. CDR3 protein: CASRGMDTRLYNEQFF. As DNA, the CDR3 is TGTGCCAGCAGGGGGATGGACACCCGATTGTACAATGAGCAGTTCTTC.

This chain uses TRBV6-1 with TRBJ2-3; 7 bases match TRBD1. This CDR3 has 14 residues. Germline CDR1 is MNHNS and CDR2 is SASEGT. Trimming cost V 6 bases and J 3 bases; bases outside gene matches: 6. The CDR3 DNA is TGTGCCAGCAGACAGGGGCAAGGAACAGATACGCAGTATTTT. It specifies CASRQGQGTDTQYF.

The CDR3 nucleotides read TGTGCCAGCAGACGGGGTTTCGACACTGAAGCTTTCTTT. This encodes CASRRGFDTEAFF. The gene calls are TRBV6-1 and TRBJ1-1; D is unclear. CDR3 length: 13 residues. Deletions cut 6 bases from V and 3 bases from J, with 11 bases between. Germline CDR1 is MNHNS and CDR2 is SASEGT.

This clone was detected a few times. This rearrangement joins TRBV28 to TRBJ1-6; possibly TRBD1 for D (6 bases). The V and J ends lost 3 bases and 10 bases respectively, with 13 bases between them. The CDR3 covers 14 residues. Germline V CDR1 and CDR2: MDHEN, SYDVKM. The CDR3 is CASSFGRGWSPLHF. The CDR3 DNA is TGTGCCAGCAGTTTCGGCAGGGGCTGGTCACCCCTCCACTTT. The full variable domain, rest sourced from reference TRBV28 and TRBJ1-6, is DVKVTQSSRYLVKRTGEKVFLECVQDMDHENMFWYRQDPGLGLRLIYFSYDVKMKEKGDIPEGYSVSREKKERFSLILESASTNQTSMYLCASSFGRGWSPLHFGNGTRLTVT.